Sequencing of this TCR beta chain was carried out in a study of blood T cell repertoires in COVID-19. In the study overall: Sites across the United States, Italy and Spain contributed samples from acute and convalescent COVID-19.

In the authors' workflow: By means of reference gene primer amplification, nucleated cell counts were estimated. Sequencing was performed with immunoSEQ multiplex PCR; in TCRdb, only in-frame clones are kept and a portion is missing. That table supplies the V and J calls and clone size; D and trimming were determined from the DNA. The repertoire has approximately 330,000 clones, 86% of them found once; the top ten carry around 4.5%. Trimming left V 2 bases short and J 4 bases short, with 9 bases between. This CDR3 is built from 14 residues. Germline CDR1 is LGHDT and CDR2 is YNNKEL (reference sequence). The participants were between roughly 18 and 89 years old and came from about two dozen US areas. Cohort assignment relied on participant-reported clinical history.

The V gene is TRBV3-1 (or the pseudogene TRBV3-2), the J gene TRBJ1-5; D is unresolved. This TCR came from a woman in her 40s with acute COVID-19. Sequenced input: PBMCs or T cells enriched from blood (not recorded which). CDR3 amino acids: CASSQRPGNQPQHF. As DNA, the CDR3 is TGTGCCAGCAGCCAAAGGCCCGGGAATCAGCCCCAGCATTTT.